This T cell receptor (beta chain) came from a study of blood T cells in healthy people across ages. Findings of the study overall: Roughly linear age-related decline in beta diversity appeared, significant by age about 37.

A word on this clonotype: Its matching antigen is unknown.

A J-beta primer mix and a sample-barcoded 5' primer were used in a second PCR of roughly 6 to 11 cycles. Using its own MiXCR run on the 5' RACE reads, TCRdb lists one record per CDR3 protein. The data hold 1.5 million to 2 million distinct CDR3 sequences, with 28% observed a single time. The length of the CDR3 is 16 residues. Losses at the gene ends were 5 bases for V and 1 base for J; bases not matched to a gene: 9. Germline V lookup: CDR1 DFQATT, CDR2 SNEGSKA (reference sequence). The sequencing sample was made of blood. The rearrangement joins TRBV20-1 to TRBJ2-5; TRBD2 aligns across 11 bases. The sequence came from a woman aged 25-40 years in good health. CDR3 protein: CSAGPVLAGAQETQYF. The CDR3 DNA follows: TGCAGTGCTGGACCAGTACTAGCGGGGGCCCAAGAGACCCAGTACTTC.